The 23 T cell receptor beta chains given below trace back to one sample, sequenced in a study of CD8 T cells in Susac syndrome. RNA in amounts of about 0.45 to 1 ug was reverse transcribed with random hexamers. TCRdb fed the immunoSEQ multiplex PCR reads into MiXCR, producing one record per CDR3 protein. Counted here are about 49,000 distinct CDR3 sequences, 93% occurring once; the ten biggest clones make up around 0.53%. The specimen was CD8+ T cells from PBMCs. These receptors were obtained from a human donor in good health.

This chain joins TRBV28 and TRBJ2-7; D possibly corresponds to TRBD1 (6 bases). This CDR3 has 13 residues. CDR1 and CDR2 (germline): MDHEN, SYDVKM. The V end lost 5 bases, the J end lost 3 bases, and 11 bases lay between the germline ends. Written as DNA, the CDR3 is TGTGCCAGCAGTATACAGGGATTCTACGAGCAGTACTTC. Translation: CASSIQGFYEQYF. Supplemented by reference TRBV28 and TRBJ2-7, the full variable domain reads DVKVTQSSRYLVKRTGEKVFLECVQDMDHENMFWYRQDPGLGLRLIYFSYDVKMKEKGDIPEGYSVSREKKERFSLILESASTNQTSMYLCASSIQGFYEQYFGPGTRLTVT.

This clonotype was observed once. This chain connects TRBV7-9 to TRBJ2-3; no clear D. CDR1 and CDR2 from the germline V gene are SEHNR and FQNEAQ (reference sequence). This CDR3 contains 16 residues. Between the trimmed V and J ends, which lost 2 bases and 2 bases, there was a span of 14 bases. The CDR3 DNA follows: TGTGCCAGCAGCTTAAACCCGGTCTCCGTCACAGATACGCAGTATTTT. Translated: CASSLNPVSVTDTQYF.

The rearrangement uses TRBV2 and TRBJ2-7; D is undetermined. Germline values: CDR1 SNHLY, CDR2 FYNNEI. V was cut by 2 bases and J by 2 bases, with 4 bases left in between. This CDR3 is 12 amino acids long. The CDR3 is CASSERTYEQYF. CDR3 in DNA: TGTGCCAGCAGTGAAAGGACCTACGAGCAGTACTTC. The full variable domain, completed using reference TRBV2 and TRBJ2-7, is EPEVTQTPSHQVTQMGQEVILRCVPISNHLYFYWYRQILGQKVEFLVSFYNNEISEKSEIFDDQFSVERPDGSNFTLKIRSTKLEDSAMYFCASSERTYEQYFGPGTRLTVT.

The genes are TRBV5-6 and TRBJ2-4, with 11 bases identical to TRBD2. V was pared by 2 bases and J by 3 bases, with 7 bases of the junction left unmatched. Germline CDR1 SGHDT, CDR2 YYEEEE. CDR3 length equals 17 residues. CDR3 DNA: TGTGCCAGCAGCTTTATAGCGGGAGGGCCGGGCAAAAACATTCAGTACTTC. It yields the protein CASSFIAGGPGKNIQYF.

V usage is TRBV29-1 and J usage is TRBJ1-2; D is ambiguous. The CDR3 consists of 13 residues. Trimming stripped 6 bases from V and 6 bases from J, with 17 bases between. Per germline, CDR1 SQVTM and CDR2 ANQGSEA. CDR3 DNA: TGCAGCGTAGTGTCTAAGTCCGGAGATGGCTACACCTTC. It codes for CSVVSKSGDGYTF.

J is TRBJ2-2 and V is TRBV19, with TRBD2 as a possible D gene (7 bases). V shed 10 bases and J shed 4 bases, with 19 bases lying between them. The length of the CDR3 is 15 residues. Germline CDR1 reads LNHDA; CDR2 reads SQIVND (reference sequence). This CDR3 reads CATAWGGAGTGELFF. The CDR3 nucleotides are TGTGCCACCGCTTGGGGGGGCGCCGGCACCGGGGAGCTGTTTTTT. The whole variable domain, remainder taken from reference TRBV19 and TRBJ2-2, is DGGITQSPKYLFRKEGQNVTLSCEQNLNHDAMYWYRQDPGQGLRLIYYSQIVNDFQKGDIAEGYSVSREKKESFPLTVTSAQKNPTAFYLCATAWGGAGTGELFFGEGSRLTVL.

This chain links TRBV23-1 with TRBJ1-2, with D unclear. TRBV23-1 is treated as an ORF (open reading frame) with a function not yet certain. Trimming stripped 3 bases from V and 5 bases from J, with 7 bases between. The CDR3 extends over 12 amino acids. The CDR3 sequence is CASSHAEYGYTF. The CDR3 coding sequence is TGCGCCAGCAGTCACGCAGAATATGGCTACACCTTC.

The chain has TRBV2 and TRBJ2-5; D possibly corresponds to TRBD2 (5 bases). Trimming cost V 7 bases and J 0 bases, with 12 bases left between them. From germline, CDR1 is SNHLY and CDR2 FYNNEI. The CDR3 consists of 14 residues. CDR3 nucleotide sequence: TGTGCCAGCACCACGGAGGAGAACCAAGAGACCCAGTACTTC. It specifies CASTTEENQETQYF.

CDR3 DNA sequence: TGCAGCGTCTGGGGGGGCACTGAAGCTTTCTTT. Residues: CSVWGGTEAFF. This chain connects TRBV29-1 to TRBJ1-1; weak D call: TRBD1 (5 bases). Germline V gene sequence: CDR1 SQVTM, CDR2 ANQGSEA. Trimming left V 6 bases short and J 4 bases short, with 9 bases between. The CDR3 totals 11 residues.

V gene TRBV5-6 combines with J gene TRBJ1-2, with 8 bases identical to TRBD1. The CDR3 has 16 amino acids. The germline CDR1 and CDR2 sequences are SGHDT and YYEEEE. V lost 4 bases, J lost 3 bases, and 11 bases stayed unmatched. The CDR3 region has the DNA TGTGCCAGCAGCCCCGGACAGGGTTTTACATACTATGGCTACACCTTC. Protein: CASSPGQGFTYYGYTF.

The chain is built from TRBV13 and TRBJ2-7, with 9 bases aligning to TRBD1. Looked up from germline, CDR1 is PRHDT and CDR2 is FYEKMQ (reference sequence). This CDR3 is 13 amino acids long. V shed 5 bases and J 5 bases; nucleotides not matched to a gene: 4. The CDR3, as DNA: TGTGCCAGCAGCCCGGGACAGGGAGACGAGCAGTACTTC. Residues: CASSPGQGDEQYF. Full variable domain (missing parts from reference TRBV13 and TRBJ2-7): AAGVIQSPRHLIKEKRETATLKCYPIPRHDTVYWYQQGPGQDPQFLISFYEKMQSDKGSIPDRFSAQQFSDYHSELNMSSLELGDSALYFCASSPGQGDEQYFGPGTRLTVT.

J is TRBJ2-5 and V is TRBV7-6; no definite D call. Germline values: CDR1 SGHVS, CDR2 FNYEAQ. The CDR3 is 13 amino acids. V shed 0 bases and J shed 5 bases, with 7 bases lying between them. The CDR3 DNA reads TGTGCCAGCAGCTTAGCGGCGTGGGAGACCCAGTACTTC. Residues: CASSLAAWETQYF.

The V call is TRBV27, the J call TRBJ2-3; a possible D gene is TRBD2 (5 bases). CDR1 is MNHEY and CDR2 is SMNVEV in the germline V gene (reference sequence). The CDR3 loop spans 13 amino acids. The V gene lost 2 bases and the J gene lost 5 bases, with 8 bases spanning the gap. The CDR3 DNA sequence: TGTGCCAGCAGTTTACGGGGTGGAGATACGCAGTATTTT. It yields the protein CASSLRGGDTQYF.

The chain combines TRBV5-1 with TRBJ2-1; TRBD1 might be the D (6 bases). Trimming took 0 bases from V and 1 from J, leaving 8 bases between them. CDR3 length equals 15 residues. Germline V CDR1 and CDR2: SGHRS, YFSETQ. The CDR3 reads CASSLGTASYNEQFF. CDR3 nucleotides: TGCGCCAGCAGCTTGGGGACAGCATCCTACAATGAGCAGTTCTTC.

This clonotype was observed once. V is TRBV5-1 and J is TRBJ2-7; the D gene is possibly TRBD2 (6 bases). Looked up from germline, CDR1 is SGHRS and CDR2 is YFSETQ. The CDR3 is made up of 13 amino acids. Trimming cost V 0 bases and J 5 bases, with 9 bases left between them. The CDR3 protein is CASSLESGDEQYF. CDR3 in DNA: TGCGCCAGCAGCTTGGAATCGGGGGACGAGCAGTACTTC.

The chain uses TRBV20-1 and TRBJ1-5; D is unclear. V dropped 8 bases and J dropped 2 bases, with 13 bases sitting between them. This CDR3 contains 13 residues. Germline V gene sequence: CDR1 DFQATT, CDR2 SNEGSKA (reference sequence). CDR3 loop: CSPLEVGNQPQHF. The CDR3 DNA reads as TGCAGTCCGCTAGAGGTGGGCAATCAGCCCCAGCATTTT.

The chain joins TRBV7-9 to TRBJ2-7, with D possibly matching TRBD2 (6 bases). V lost 4 bases and J lost 7, with 14 bases in between. The CDR3 contains 13 residues. Germline lookup yields CDR1 SEHNR and CDR2 FQNEAQ (reference sequence). The CDR3 sequence is CASSSGGPGEQYF. The CDR3 DNA reads as TGTGCCAGCAGCTCCGGAGGGCCGGGGGAGCAGTACTTC. The complete variable domain, with remaining parts taken from reference TRBV7-9 and TRBJ2-7, reads DTGVSQNPRHKITKRGQNVTFRCDPISEHNRLYWYRQTLGQGPEFLTYFQNEAQLEKSRLLSDRFSAERPKGSFSTLEIQRTEQGDSAMYLCASSSGGPGEQYFGPGTRLTVT.

The rearrangement uses TRBV6-5 and TRBJ2-5, with D possibly TRBD2 on 6 matching bases. The germline V and J ends were trimmed by 2 bases and 3 bases, with 13 bases remaining between them. Germline CDR1 MNHEY, CDR2 SVGAGI. The CDR3 runs to 15 residues. This CDR3 reads CASSYGWGEKETQYF. Written as DNA, the CDR3 is TGTGCCAGCAGTTACGGGTGGGGGGAGAAAGAGACCCAGTACTTC.

This clonotype has just a few counts. The chain has TRBV27 and TRBJ2-7, with 9 bases lining up with TRBD1. Germline values: CDR1 MNHEY, CDR2 SMNVEV (reference sequence). This CDR3 has 14 amino acids. Trimming cost V 9 bases and J 3 bases; bases outside gene matches: 9. In DNA form, the CDR3 reads TGTGCCAGTGGGGGACAGGGAAGCCGCTACGAGCAGTACTTC. It specifies CASGGQGSRYEQYF.

The gene calls are TRBV7-6 and TRBJ2-3; D may correspond to TRBD1 or TRBD2 (5 bases each). The germline V gene has CDR1 SGHVS and CDR2 FNYEAQ. Trimming left V 7 bases short and J 11 bases short, with 13 bases between. This CDR3 region has 11 residues. CDR3 sequence (DNA): TGTGCCAGCAAGGGAGTAGGGGTGCAGTATTTT. Its protein product is CASKGVGVQYF.

The chain uses TRBV19 and TRBJ2-1, with TRBD2 matching 7 bases. With V trimmed by 5 bases and J by 9 bases, 4 bases remained unmatched. The CDR3 has 12 residues. Per germline, CDR1 LNHDA and CDR2 SQIVND (reference sequence). CDR3 loop: CASSPSGGEQFF. CDR3 nucleotide sequence: TGTGCCAGTAGTCCTTCGGGGGGTGAGCAGTTCTTC.

V is TRBV6-1 and J is TRBJ1-2; unclear D gene. Trimming removed 8 bases at V and 3 bases at J, with 10 bases between. Germline V gene sequence: CDR1 MNHNS, CDR2 SASEGT. The CDR3 has 12 amino acids. The CDR3, as DNA: TGTGCCAGCCTTGGACTGGACTATGGCTACACCTTC. Amino acids: CASLGLDYGYTF.

The chain joins TRBV30 to TRBJ2-1; 7 bases line up with TRBD2. Germline V gene data show CDR1 as GTSNPN and CDR2 as SVGIG (reference sequence). The J segment lost 3 bases and the V segment lost 1 base, leaving 3 bases of the junction unmatched. The CDR3 spans 14 residues. The CDR3 DNA is TGTGCCTGGAGTGGGGGGGGATTCTACAATGAGCAGTTCTTC. It translates to CAWSGGGFYNEQFF.